The entry below gives a single T cell receptor (beta chain) sequence along with its context. This sample was taken from a study of blood T cell repertoires in COVID-19. Study in general: Samples came from the United States, Italy and Spain, spanning acute and convalescent COVID-19. The analysed material was cDNA or gDNA that came from T cells, B-cell-depleted T cells, or PBMCs.

The CDR3 is 14 residues long. Trimming removed 7 bases from V and 0 bases from J, with 10 bases in between. Germline CDR1 is LNHDA and CDR2 is SQIVND (reference sequence). Authors' processing steps: Quantification of nucleated cells was approximated via reference gene primer amplification. Here immunoSEQ multiplex PCR was the method, and the copy in TCRdb shows in-frame clones only, minus some. V, J and clone size are taken as reported in that table, and D and trimming were inferred from the DNA itself. Of hundreds of thousands of clones in the sample, 88% are singletons; the top ten hold just under 7.5%.

The V gene is TRBV19, the J gene TRBJ1-3; no reliable D call. The sequenced sample was peripheral blood. The sequence came from a woman in her sixties or seventies with COVID-19, enrolled during active disease. CDR3 amino acids: CASKDGSSGNTIYF. CDR3 nucleotide sequence: TGTGCCAGTAAGGACGGGAGCTCTGGAAACACCATATATTTT.